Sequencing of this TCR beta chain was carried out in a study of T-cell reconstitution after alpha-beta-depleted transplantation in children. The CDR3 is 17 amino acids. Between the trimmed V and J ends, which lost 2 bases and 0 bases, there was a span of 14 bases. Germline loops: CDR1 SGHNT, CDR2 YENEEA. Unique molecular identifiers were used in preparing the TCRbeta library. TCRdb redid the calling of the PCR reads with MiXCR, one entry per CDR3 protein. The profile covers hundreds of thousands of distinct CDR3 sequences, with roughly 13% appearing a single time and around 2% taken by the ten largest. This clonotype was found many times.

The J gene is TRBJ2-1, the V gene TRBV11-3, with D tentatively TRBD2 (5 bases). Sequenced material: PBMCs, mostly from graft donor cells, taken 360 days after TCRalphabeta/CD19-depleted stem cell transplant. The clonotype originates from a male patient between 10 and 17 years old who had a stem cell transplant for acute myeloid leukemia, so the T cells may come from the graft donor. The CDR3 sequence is CASSLKSLGSSYNEQFF. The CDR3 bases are TGTGCCAGCAGCTTAAAATCTCTTGGGAGCTCCTACAATGAGCAGTTCTTC.